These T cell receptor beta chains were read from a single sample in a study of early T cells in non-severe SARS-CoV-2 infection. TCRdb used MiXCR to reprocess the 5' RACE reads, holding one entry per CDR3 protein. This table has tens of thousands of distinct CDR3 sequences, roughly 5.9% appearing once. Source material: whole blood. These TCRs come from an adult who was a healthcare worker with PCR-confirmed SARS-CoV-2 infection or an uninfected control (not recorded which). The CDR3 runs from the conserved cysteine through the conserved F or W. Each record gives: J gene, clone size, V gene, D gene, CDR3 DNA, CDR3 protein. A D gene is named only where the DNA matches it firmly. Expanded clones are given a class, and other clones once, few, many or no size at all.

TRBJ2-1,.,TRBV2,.,TGTGCCAGCAGTTGGTTTTCCTCGTACAATGAGCAGTTCTTC,CASSWFSSYNEQFF
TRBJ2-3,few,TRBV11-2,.,TGTGCCAGCAGCCCCCTTGTTCAAGGGATGGCGCAGTATTTT,CASSPLVQGMAQYF
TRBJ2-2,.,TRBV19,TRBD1,TGTGCCAGTAGTAAAGACAGGGTATCCGGGGAGCTGTTTTTT,CASSKDRVSGELFF
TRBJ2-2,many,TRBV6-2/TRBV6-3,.,TGTGCCAGCAGACGAGGCAGGGACACCGGGGAGCTGTTTTTT,CASRRGRDTGELFF
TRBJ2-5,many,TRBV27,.,TGCGCCAGCAGTTTTTGGGGCTCGGGAGAGACCCAGTACTTC,CASSFWGSGETQYF
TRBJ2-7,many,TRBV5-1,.,TGCGCCAGCAGCTCCCTCGCGGGGACCGACTACGAGCAGTACTTC,CASSSLAGTDYEQYF
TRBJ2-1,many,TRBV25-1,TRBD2,TGTGCCAGCAGTGAATTTAAGCGGGGGGTCCGCTACAATGAGCAGTTCTTC,CASSEFKRGVRYNEQFF
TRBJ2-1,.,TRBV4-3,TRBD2,TGCGCCAGCAGCCAGTCAACGCCGGGACTAGCTGTAAACAATGAGCAGTTCTTC,CASSQSTPGLAVNNEQFF
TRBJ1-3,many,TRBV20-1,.,TGCAGTGCTAGAGATCGGAGCGGGATAAGCTCTGGAAACACCATATATTTT,CSARDRSGISSGNTIYF
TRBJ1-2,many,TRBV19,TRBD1,TGTGCCAGTAGCGACAGGGCTGGCTATGGCTACACCTTC,CASSDRAGYGYTF
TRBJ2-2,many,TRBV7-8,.,TGTGCCAGCAGCTTAGGCCGCAGCGGGGAGCTGTTTTTT,CASSLGRSGELFF
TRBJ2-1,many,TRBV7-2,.,TGTGCCAGCAGCTTAGATCCCTACAATGAGCAGTTCTTC,CASSLDPYNEQFF
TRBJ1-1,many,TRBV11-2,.,TGTGCCAGCAGCTTAGATCGGAGGGACACTGAAGCTTTCTTT,CASSLDRRDTEAFF
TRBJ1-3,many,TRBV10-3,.,TGTGCCATCAGGCCGAGCTCTGGAAACACCATATATTTT,CAIRPSSGNTIYF
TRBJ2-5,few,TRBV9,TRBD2,TGTGCCAGCCCCTCCCCCCACTCGGGAGGACAAGAGACCCAGTACTTC,CASPSPHSGGQETQYF
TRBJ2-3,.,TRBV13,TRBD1,TGTGCCAGCAGCCAAGGAACAGGGGGCGGCACAGATACGCAGTATTTT,CASSQGTGGGTDTQYF
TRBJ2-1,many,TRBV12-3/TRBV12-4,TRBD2,TGTGCCAGCAGTACTGCAGCGGGATACGAACTAAGCTCCTACAATGAGCAGTTCTTC,CASSTAAGYELSSYNEQFF
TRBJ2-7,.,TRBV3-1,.,TGTGCCAGCAGCCTGACGGAGACCTACGAGCAGTACTTC,CASSLTETYEQYF
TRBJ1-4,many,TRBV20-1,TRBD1,TGCAGTGCTCACCACAGGGGGACGGCTGAAAAACTGTTTTTT,CSAHHRGTAEKLFF
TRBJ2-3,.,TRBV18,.,TGTGCCAGCTCACCACAGGGTGTCGATACGCAGTATTTT,CASSPQGVDTQYF
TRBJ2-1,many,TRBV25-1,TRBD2,TGTGCCAGCAGTGCCCAGCTAGCGGGGGCCTACAATGAGCAGTTCTTC,CASSAQLAGAYNEQFF
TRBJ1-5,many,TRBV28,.,TGTGCCAGCAGTTTATGGGACAGTATTAATGAGCCCCAGCATTTT,CASSLWDSINEPQHF
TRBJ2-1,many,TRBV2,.,TGTGCCAGCAGGGCGGGTGAGCAGTTCTTC,CASRAGEQFF
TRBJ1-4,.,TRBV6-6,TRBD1,TGTGCCAGCAAAGACAGGGGACTAGTTGAGGAAAAACTGTTTTTT,CASKDRGLVEEKLFF
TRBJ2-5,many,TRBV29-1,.,TGCAGCGTTGATTTGGGGGCGTCGAAGGAGACCCAGTACTTC,CSVDLGASKETQYF
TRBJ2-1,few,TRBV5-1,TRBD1,TGCGCCAGCAGCTTGGCCGGGACAGGGTTTAACGAGCAGTTCTTC,CASSLAGTGFNEQFF
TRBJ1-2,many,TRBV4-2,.,TGTGCCAGCAGCCACATTAGGGTGGAGGAGAACTATGGCTACACCTTC,CASSHIRVEENYGYTF
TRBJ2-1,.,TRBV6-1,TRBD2,TGTGCCAGCATTCCCGGGACTAGCGGCTACAATGAGCAGTTCTTC,CASIPGTSGYNEQFF
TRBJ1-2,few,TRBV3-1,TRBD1,TGTGCCAGCAGCCAAGCCGACAGGGGGAACTATGGCTACACCTTC,CASSQADRGNYGYTF
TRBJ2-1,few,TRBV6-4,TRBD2,TGTGCCAGCAGTACCTTAGCGGGAGCGGGTGAGCAGTTCTTC,CASSTLAGAGEQFF
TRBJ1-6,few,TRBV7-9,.,TGTGCCAGCAGCTTATTTCCCTCACCCCTCCACTTT,CASSLFPSPLHF
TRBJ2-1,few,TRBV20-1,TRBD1,TGCAGTGCCACCGGGACAGGCATCTACAATGAGCAGTTCTTC,CSATGTGIYNEQFF
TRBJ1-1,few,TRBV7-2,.,TGTGCCAGCAGCCCACGGGGCAGGTCGGCCCCTGAAGCTTTCTTT,CASSPRGRSAPEAFF
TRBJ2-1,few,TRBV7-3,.,TGTGCCAGCAGCCCCAGGCGGACTAGGGGGATGAGTGAGCAGTTCTTC,CASSPRRTRGMSEQFF
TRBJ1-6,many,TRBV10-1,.,TGCGCCAGCAGTGTTGGCAGGAATTCACCCCTCCACTTT,CASSVGRNSPLHF
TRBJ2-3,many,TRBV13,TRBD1,TGTGCCAGCAGCCCCACGCGACAGGGGCCAGATACGCAGTATTTT,CASSPTRQGPDTQYF
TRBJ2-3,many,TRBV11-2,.,TGTGCCAGCAGCTTAGTCGGCCTGGGAGATACGCAGTATTTT,CASSLVGLGDTQYF
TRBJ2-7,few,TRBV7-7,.,TGTGCTAGCAGCTTAAGGCGGGTGGAGCCCTACGAGCAGTACTTC,CASSLRRVEPYEQYF
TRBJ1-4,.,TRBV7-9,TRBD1,TGTGCCAGCAGCTTCAGGACAGGGGGCCCTCCTGATGAAAAACTGTTTTTT,CASSFRTGGPPDEKLFF
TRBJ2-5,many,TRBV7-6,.,TGTGCCAGCAGCTTAGGTGTCCAAGAGACCCAGTACTTC,CASSLGVQETQYF
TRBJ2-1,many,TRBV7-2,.,TGTGCCAGCAGCTTTGCGGGGCGGAGGACCTACAATGAGCAGTTCTTC,CASSFAGRRTYNEQFF
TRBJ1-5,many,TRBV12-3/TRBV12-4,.,TGTGCCAGCAGTTTACGGGGGCAGGGTCAGCCCCAGCATTTT,CASSLRGQGQPQHF
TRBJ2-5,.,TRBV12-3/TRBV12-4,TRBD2,TGTGCCAGCAGCCCCCCTTGGCGGACTAGCGGGGGGATGCAGACCCAGTACTTC,CASSPPWRTSGGMQTQYF
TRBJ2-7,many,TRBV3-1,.,TGTGCCAGCAGCCACGGTTGGGAGCAGTACTTC,CASSHGWEQYF
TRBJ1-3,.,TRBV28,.,TGTGCCAGCAGTGCCCCAGGGGCTGGAAACACCATATATTTT,CASSAPGAGNTIYF
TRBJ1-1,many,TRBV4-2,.,TGTGCCAGCAGCCACCGGGCCGATGAAGCTTTCTTT,CASSHRADEAFF
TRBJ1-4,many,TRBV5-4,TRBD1,TGTGCCAGCAGCTTGGGGACAGGGAATGAAAAACTGTTTTTT,CASSLGTGNEKLFF
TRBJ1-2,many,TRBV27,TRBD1,TGTGCCAGCAGTTTGGAGAGGACAGGGATTCATGGCTACACCTTC,CASSLERTGIHGYTF
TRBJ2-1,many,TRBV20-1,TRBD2,TGCAGTGCTAGAGATACCGGGAGGGCCGTCTACAATGAGCAGTTCTTC,CSARDTGRAVYNEQFF
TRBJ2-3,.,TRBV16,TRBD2,TGTGCCAGCAGCCTACCGGCGGGAGGTACAGATACGCAGTATTTT,CASSLPAGGTDTQYF
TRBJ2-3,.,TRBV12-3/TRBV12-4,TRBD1,TGTGCCAGCACCGCGCCGGGACCGGGACAGGGGGCGCATACGCAGTATTTT,CASTAPGPGQGAHTQYF
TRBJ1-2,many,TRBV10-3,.,TGTGCCATCAGTGGAATGGATGCAGCTAACTATGGCTACACCTTC,CAISGMDAANYGYTF